The rows below give T cell receptor beta chains drawn from one sample of a study of T cell repertoires in ileal Crohn's disease. Only in-frame clones appear in the TCRdb table, and some are missing; sequencing was by immunoSEQ multiplex PCR. Among about 17,000 clones, around 70% were seen once, and the ten largest hold 4% to 5%. What was sequenced was ileal tissue. The receptor source for this set is an adult with Crohn's disease. CDR3s include the opening cysteine and the closing phenylalanine or tryptophan. Each record gives: clone size, D gene, V gene, J gene, CDR3 protein, CDR3 DNA. The D gene is left open where the match is weak. Expanded clones get a size class; other rows say once, few or many, or leave the size out.

>.|.|TRBV30|TRBJ1-3
CATILRGNTIYF
TGTGCCACCATATTGCGGGGAAACACCATATATTTT
>.|.|TRBV19|TRBJ1-1
CASRKSEVNTEAFF
TGTGCCAGTCGAAAATCTGAGGTGAACACTGAAGCTTTCTTT
>.|.|TRBV5-1|TRBJ1-5
CASSLGEGEQPQHF
TGCGCCAGCAGCTTGGGGGAGGGTGAGCAGCCCCAGCATTTT
>.|TRBD1|TRBV25-1|TRBJ1-6
CASSEPTGGSSPLHF
TGTGCCAGCAGTGAACCAACAGGGGGTTCCTCACCCCTCCACTTT
>.|TRBD1|TRBV19|TRBJ1-2
CASSPKGQIYGYTF
TGTGCCAGTAGTCCAAAGGGACAGATCTATGGCTACACCTTC
>.|.|TRBV18|TRBJ2-7
CASSQRRGATSSYKQYF
TGTGCCAGCTCACAACGACGGGGGGCTACCTCCTCCTACAAGCAGTACTTC
>once|TRBD1|TRBV5-4|TRBJ2-7
CASSSGISGTGLEQYF
TGTGCCAGCAGCTCTGGAATTTCTGGGACAGGGCTTGAGCAGTACTTC
>.|.|TRBV5-4|TRBJ2-3
CASSLGSGYTDTQYF
TGTGCCAGCAGCTTGGGCTCGGGTTACACAGATACGCAGTATTTT
>.|TRBD1|TRBV7-2|TRBJ2-5
CASSELTGAGETQYF
TGTGCCAGCAGCGAACTGACAGGGGCAGGGGAGACCCAGTACTTC
>.|.|TRBV4-1|TRBJ1-6
CASSPGGRSFHF
TGCGCCAGCAGCCCGGGTGGGAGGAGCTTCCACTTT
>.|TRBD1|TRBV5-1|TRBJ1-2
CASSQQGNYGYTF
TGCGCCAGCAGCCAACAGGGGAACTATGGCTACACCTTC
>.|.|TRBV7-9|TRBJ1-1
CASSLDGKGSAFF
TGTGCCAGCAGCTTAGACGGGAAGGGATCAGCTTTCTTT
>.|TRBD2|TRBV4-3|TRBJ2-3
CASSQDLSGGWTDTQYF
TGCGCCAGCAGCCAAGATCTTAGCGGGGGGTGGACAGATACGCAGTATTTT
>.|.|TRBV30|TRBJ2-2
CAWSVVHLTGELFF
TGTGCCTGGAGTGTTGTACACCTGACCGGGGAGCTGTTTTTT
>few|.|TRBV6-5|TRBJ1-6
CASSYSRTSNSPLHF
TGTGCCAGCAGTTACTCGAGGACTTCTAATTCACCCCTCCACTTT
>few|TRBD1|TRBV5-6|TRBJ1-2
CASSHRGGYTF
TGTGCCAGCAGCCACAGGGGAGGCTACACCTTC
>.|.|TRBV7-3|TRBJ1-5
CASSLWAHIGNQPQHF
TGTGCCAGCAGCTTATGGGCACACATTGGCAATCAGCCCCAGCATTTT
>.|TRBD2|TRBV5-1|TRBJ2-3
CASHPGLAGGRTDTQYF
TGCGCCAGCCACCCGGGACTAGCGGGAGGACGCACAGATACGCAGTATTTT
>.|TRBD2|TRBV7-9|TRBJ2-3
CASSKAGGWADTQYF
TGTGCCAGCAGCAAAGCGGGGGGATGGGCAGATACGCAGTATTTT
>.|TRBD2|TRBV4-1|TRBJ2-7
CASSQQLAGARYEQYF
TGCGCCAGCAGCCAACAGCTAGCGGGAGCGCGTTACGAGCAGTACTTC
>few|TRBD1|TRBV27|TRBJ1-2
CASSPTGVGYGYTF
TGTGCCAGCAGTCCGACAGGGGTTGGGTATGGCTACACCTTC
>.|.|TRBV5-6|TRBJ1-2
CASSLPGVGYTF
TGTGCCAGCAGCTTGCCAGGGGTAGGCTACACCTTC
>.|.|TRBV9|TRBJ2-3
CASSERPDGDTQYF
TGTGCCAGCAGCGAACGGCCCGACGGGGATACGCAGTATTTT
>once|TRBD1|TRBV30|TRBJ1-2
CAFWTGGYTF
TGTGCCTTCTGGACAGGCGGCTACACCTTC
>.|TRBD1|TRBV5-6|TRBJ2-5
CASSQGQEETQYF
TGTGCCAGCAGCCAAGGACAGGAAGAGACCCAGTACTTC
>.|TRBD1|TRBV18|TRBJ2-7
CASSLFRGLEQYF
TGTGCCAGCTCACTCTTTAGGGGGCTCGAGCAGTACTTC
>.|TRBD1|TRBV29-1|TRBJ1-2
CSVDLGQGGGGYTF
TGCAGCGTTGACTTGGGGCAGGGGGGCGGGGGCTACACCTTC
>.|TRBD1|TRBV18|TRBJ1-1
CASSLQGMKDTEAFF
TGTGCCAGCTCACTACAGGGGATGAAGGACACTGAAGCTTTCTTT
>.|TRBD2|TRBV29-1|TRBJ2-1
CSVGLGVNEQFF
TGCAGCGTCGGACTAGGGGTCAATGAGCAGTTCTTC
>.|TRBD1|TRBV4-3|TRBJ1-2
CASSQLAGTANYGYTF
TGCGCCAGCAGCCAATTAGCCGGGACAGCTAACTATGGCTACACCTTC
>.|.|TRBV4-2|TRBJ2-5
CASSQARSAVVETQYF
TGTGCCAGCAGCCAAGCGCGGTCGGCAGTCGTGGAGACCCAGTACTTC
>.|TRBD2|TRBV29-1|TRBJ2-3
CSVVSSGGLTDTQYF
TGCAGCGTTGTCTCTAGCGGGGGGCTCACAGATACGCAGTATTTT
>few|.|TRBV6-5|TRBJ2-2
CASSFRLDTGELFF
TGTGCCAGCAGTTTTAGGCTAGACACCGGGGAGCTGTTTTTT
>.|.|TRBV27|TRBJ1-5
CASSLLGQGQPQHF
TGTGCCAGCAGTTTGTTGGGCCAGGGTCAGCCCCAGCATTTT
>.|.|TRBV29-1|TRBJ1-2
CSAVHQSPIQGLINYGYTF
TGCAGCGCCGTTCATCAAAGCCCGATCCAGGGCCTCATTAACTATGGCTACACCTTC
>.|TRBD1|TRBV6-5|TRBJ2-7
CASSPRGTGVYEQYF
TGTGCCAGCAGTCCCCGAGGGACAGGTGTCTACGAGCAGTACTTC
>.|TRBD2|TRBV7-9|TRBJ2-2
CASSPTLAGVRTGELFF
TGTGCCAGCAGCCCCACGTTGGCGGGAGTTCGCACCGGGGAGCTGTTTTTT
>few|.|TRBV28|TRBJ1-1
CASSVPGGNTEAFF
TGTGCCAGCAGTGTACCAGGAGGGAACACTGAAGCTTTCTTT
>once|.|TRBV5-1|TRBJ2-7
CASSLDDSYYEQYF
TGCGCCAGCAGCTTGGATGACAGTTACTACGAGCAGTACTTC
>.|.|TRBV13|TRBJ2-7
CASSLGQGGLSYEQYF
TGTGCCAGCAGCTTAGGCCAGGGGGGCCTTTCCTACGAGCAGTACTTC
>.|.|TRBV7-2|TRBJ1-3
CASSLASGNTIYF
TGTGCCAGCAGCTTAGCGAGCGGAAACACCATATATTTT
>.|.|TRBV30|TRBJ2-7
CAWRFRDEQYF
TGTGCCTGGAGGTTCAGGGACGAGCAGTACTTC
>.|TRBD1|TRBV7-2|TRBJ2-2
CASSSRDRNTGELFF
TGTGCCAGCAGCTCCCGGGACAGAAACACCGGGGAGCTGTTTTTT
>.|TRBD1|TRBV29-1|TRBJ1-2
CSVGTGTGYGYTF
TGCAGCGTGGGAACCGGGACAGGGTATGGCTACACCTTC
>.|TRBD1|TRBV15|TRBJ1-2
CATSRDRGSYGYTF
TGTGCCACCAGCAGGGACAGGGGTTCCTATGGCTACACCTTC
>.|TRBD1|TRBV5-4|TRBJ2-1
CASRRDRGNEQFF
TGTGCCAGCAGACGGGACAGGGGGAATGAGCAGTTCTTC
>few|TRBD2|TRBV7-8|TRBJ2-5
CASSPPASGRETQYF
TGTGCCAGCAGCCCTCCGGCTAGCGGGAGGGAGACCCAGTACTTC
>.|TRBD2|TRBV2|TRBJ2-7
CASSDQLRGGTYEQYF
TGTGCCAGCAGTGATCAGTTGCGGGGAGGGACGTACGAGCAGTACTTC
>.|.|TRBV7-8|TRBJ1-3
CASSFSSGTGNTIYF
TGTGCCAGCAGCTTCTCTTCAGGGACTGGAAACACCATATATTTT
>.|.|TRBV27|TRBJ2-7
CASSLGSEISYEQYF
TGTGCCAGCAGTTTGGGTAGCGAGATATCCTACGAGCAGTACTTC
>.|.|TRBV10-3|TRBJ1-5
CATQESNQPQHF
TGTGCCACACAGGAGAGCAATCAGCCCCAGCATTTT
>once|TRBD1|TRBV5-1|TRBJ1-2
CASSLTGVGYTF
TGCGCCAGCAGCTTAACAGGGGTTGGCTACACCTTC
>few|.|TRBV7-3|TRBJ2-5
CASSLSGTAGETQYF
TGTGCCAGCAGCTTATCCGGGACGGCGGGGGAGACCCAGTACTTC
>.|TRBD1|TRBV7-2|TRBJ1-2
CASSLDRRYGYTF
TGTGCCAGCAGTTTGGACAGGAGGTATGGCTACACCTTC
>.|.|TRBV6-1|TRBJ2-7
CASSEASGYEQYF
TGTGCCAGCAGTGAAGCTAGCGGCTACGAGCAGTACTTC
>.|.|TRBV7-8|TRBJ1-4
CASSLGTRATNEKLFF
TGTGCCAGCAGCTTAGGAACTCGTGCAACTAATGAAAAACTGTTTTTT
>.|TRBD1|TRBV5-6|TRBJ1-2
CASSLGTGAFGYTF
TGTGCCAGCAGCTTGGGGACAGGAGCCTTTGGCTACACCTTC
>.|TRBD2|TRBV29-1|TRBJ2-7
CSARGGEGYEQYF
TGCAGCGCCCGGGGTGGGGAGGGCTACGAGCAGTACTTC
>.|.|TRBV6-5|TRBJ1-5
CASSLDRQGNQPQHF
TGTGCCAGCAGCTTGGACAGACAGGGCAATCAGCCCCAGCATTTT
>once|TRBD1|TRBV2|TRBJ1-1
CASSGNRGLKESFF
TGTGCCAGCAGTGGGAACAGGGGTTTGAAGGAGTCTTTCTTT